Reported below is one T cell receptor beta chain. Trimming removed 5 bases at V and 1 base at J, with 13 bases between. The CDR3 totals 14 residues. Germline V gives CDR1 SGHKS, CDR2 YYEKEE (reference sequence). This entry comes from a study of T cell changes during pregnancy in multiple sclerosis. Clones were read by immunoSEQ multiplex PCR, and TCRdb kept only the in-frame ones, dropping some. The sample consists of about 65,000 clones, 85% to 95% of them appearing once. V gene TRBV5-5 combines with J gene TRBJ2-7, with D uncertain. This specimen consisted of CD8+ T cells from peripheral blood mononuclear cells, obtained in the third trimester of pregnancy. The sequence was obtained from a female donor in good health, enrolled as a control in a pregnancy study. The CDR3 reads CASRRSGRSYEQYF. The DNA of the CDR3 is TGTGCCAGCAGGAGGTCCGGAAGATCCTACGAGCAGTACTTC.